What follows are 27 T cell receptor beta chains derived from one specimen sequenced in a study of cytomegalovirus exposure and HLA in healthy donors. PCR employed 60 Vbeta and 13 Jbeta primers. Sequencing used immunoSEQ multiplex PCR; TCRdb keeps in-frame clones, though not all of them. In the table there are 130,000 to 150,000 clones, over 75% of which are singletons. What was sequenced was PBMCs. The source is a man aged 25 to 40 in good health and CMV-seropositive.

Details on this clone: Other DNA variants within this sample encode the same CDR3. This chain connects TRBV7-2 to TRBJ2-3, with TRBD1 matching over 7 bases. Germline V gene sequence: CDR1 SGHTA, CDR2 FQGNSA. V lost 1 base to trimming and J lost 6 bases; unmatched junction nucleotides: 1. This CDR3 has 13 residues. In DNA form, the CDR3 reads TGTGCCAGCAGCTTAGGCAGGGGGGATACGCAGTATTTT. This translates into CASSLGRGDTQYF. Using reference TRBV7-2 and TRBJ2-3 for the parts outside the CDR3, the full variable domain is GAGVSQSPSNKVTEKGKDVELRCDPISGHTALYWYRQSLGQGLEFLIYFQGNSAPDKSGLPSDRFSAERTGGSVSTLTIQRTQQEDSAVYLCASSLGRGDTQYFGPGTRLTVL.

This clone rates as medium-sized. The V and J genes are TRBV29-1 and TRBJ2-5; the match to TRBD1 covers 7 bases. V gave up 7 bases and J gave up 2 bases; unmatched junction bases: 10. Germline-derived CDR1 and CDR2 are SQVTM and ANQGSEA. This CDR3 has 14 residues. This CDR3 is CSETSRDSQETQYF. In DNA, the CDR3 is TGCAGCGAGACCTCTCGGGACAGTCAAGAGACCCAGTACTTC.

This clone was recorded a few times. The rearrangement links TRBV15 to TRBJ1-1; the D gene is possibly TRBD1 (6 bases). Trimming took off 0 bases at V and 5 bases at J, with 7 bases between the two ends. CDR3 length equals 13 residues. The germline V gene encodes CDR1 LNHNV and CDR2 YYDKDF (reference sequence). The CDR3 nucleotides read TGTGCCACCAGCAGAGATAGGGGGACTGAAGCTTTCTTT. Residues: CATSRDRGTEAFF.

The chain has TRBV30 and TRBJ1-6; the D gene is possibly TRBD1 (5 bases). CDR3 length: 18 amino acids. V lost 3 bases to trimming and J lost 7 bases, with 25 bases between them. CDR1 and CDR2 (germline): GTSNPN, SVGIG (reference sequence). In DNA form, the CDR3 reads TGTGCCTGGAGGACAGTCCGTTTTAAGGCTGTCCCAAATTCACCCCTCCACTTT. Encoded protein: CAWRTVRFKAVPNSPLHF.

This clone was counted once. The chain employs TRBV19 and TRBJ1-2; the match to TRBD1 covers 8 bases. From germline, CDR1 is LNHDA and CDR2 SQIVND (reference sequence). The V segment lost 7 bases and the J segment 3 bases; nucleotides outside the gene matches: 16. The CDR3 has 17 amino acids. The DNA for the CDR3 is TGTGCCAGTAACCCTACGGGGCGGACAGGGCGCGACTATGGCTACACCTTC. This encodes CASNPTGRTGRDYGYTF.

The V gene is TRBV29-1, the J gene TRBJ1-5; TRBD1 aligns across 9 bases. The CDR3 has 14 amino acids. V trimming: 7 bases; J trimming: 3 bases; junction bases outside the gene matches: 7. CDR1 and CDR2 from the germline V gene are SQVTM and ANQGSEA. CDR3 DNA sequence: TGCAGCGCCAAGACAGGGGGAGTCAATCAGCCCCAGCATTTT. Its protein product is CSAKTGGVNQPQHF.

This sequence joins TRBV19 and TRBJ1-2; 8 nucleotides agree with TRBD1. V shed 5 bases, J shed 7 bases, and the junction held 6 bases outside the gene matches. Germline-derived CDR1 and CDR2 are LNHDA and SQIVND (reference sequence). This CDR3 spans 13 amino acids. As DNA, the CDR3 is TGTGCCAGTAGTCGGGACAGGACCGGTGGCTACACCTTC. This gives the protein CASSRDRTGGYTF.

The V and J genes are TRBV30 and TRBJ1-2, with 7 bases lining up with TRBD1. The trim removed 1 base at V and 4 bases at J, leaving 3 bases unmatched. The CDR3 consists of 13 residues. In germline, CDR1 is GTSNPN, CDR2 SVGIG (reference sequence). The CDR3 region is CAWSGQGVYGYTF. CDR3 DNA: TGTGCCTGGAGTGGACAGGGCGTCTATGGCTACACCTTC.

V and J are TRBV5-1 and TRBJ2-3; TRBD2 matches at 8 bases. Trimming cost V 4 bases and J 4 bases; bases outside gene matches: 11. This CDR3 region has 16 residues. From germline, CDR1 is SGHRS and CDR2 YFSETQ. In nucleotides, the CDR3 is TGCGCCAGCAGCCCATTGGGTAGCGGGGAGCCAGATACGCAGTATTTT. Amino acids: CASSPLGSGEPDTQYF.

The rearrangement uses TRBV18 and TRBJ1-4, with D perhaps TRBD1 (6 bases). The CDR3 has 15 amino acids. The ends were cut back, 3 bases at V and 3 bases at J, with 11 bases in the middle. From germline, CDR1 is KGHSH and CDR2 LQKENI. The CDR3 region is CASSPVQGSNEKLFF. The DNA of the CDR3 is TGTGCCAGCTCACCTGTACAGGGTTCTAATGAAAAACTGTTTTTT. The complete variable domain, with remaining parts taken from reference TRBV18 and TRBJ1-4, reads NAGVMQNPRHLVRRRGQEARLRCSPMKGHSHVYWYRQLPEEGLKFMVYLQKENIIDESGMPKERFSAEFPKEGPSILRIQQVVRGDSAAYFCASSPVQGSNEKLFFGSGTQLSVL.

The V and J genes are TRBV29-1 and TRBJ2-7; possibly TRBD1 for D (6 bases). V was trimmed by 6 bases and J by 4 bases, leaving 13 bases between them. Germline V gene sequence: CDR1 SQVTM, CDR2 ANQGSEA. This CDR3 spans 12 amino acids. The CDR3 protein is CSVRTVLYEQYF. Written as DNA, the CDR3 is TGCAGCGTCCGGACAGTCCTTTACGAGCAGTACTTC.

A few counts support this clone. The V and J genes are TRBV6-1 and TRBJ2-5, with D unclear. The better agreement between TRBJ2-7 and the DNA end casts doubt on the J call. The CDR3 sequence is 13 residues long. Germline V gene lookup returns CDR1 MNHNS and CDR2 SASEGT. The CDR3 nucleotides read TGTGCCAGCAGTGAAGGGGTCGACTACGAGCAGTACTTC. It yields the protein CASSEGVDYEQYF.

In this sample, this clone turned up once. CDR3 coding DNA: TGTGCCAGCAGTCCCCAGGGGGTACGCTATGGCTACACCTTC. It is translated as CASSPQGVRYGYTF. The genes are TRBV6-5 and TRBJ1-2; 7 positions agree with TRBD1. The CDR3 loop spans 14 amino acids. V gave up 5 bases and J gave up 4 bases; unmatched junction bases: 7. Looked up from germline, CDR1 is MNHEY and CDR2 is SVGAGI.

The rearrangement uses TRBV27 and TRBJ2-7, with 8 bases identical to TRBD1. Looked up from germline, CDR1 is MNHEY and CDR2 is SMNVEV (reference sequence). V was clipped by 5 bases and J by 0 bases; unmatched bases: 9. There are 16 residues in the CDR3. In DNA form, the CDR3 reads TGTGCCAGCAGTACCGGACAGGGTACGGGCTCCTACGAGCAGTACTTC. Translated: CASSTGQGTGSYEQYF.

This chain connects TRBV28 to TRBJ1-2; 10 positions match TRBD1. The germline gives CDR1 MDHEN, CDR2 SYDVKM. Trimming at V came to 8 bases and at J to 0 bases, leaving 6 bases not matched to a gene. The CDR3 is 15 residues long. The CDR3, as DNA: TGTGCCAGCCGGGACAGGGGACAGACTAACTATGGCTACACCTTC. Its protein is CASRDRGQTNYGYTF.

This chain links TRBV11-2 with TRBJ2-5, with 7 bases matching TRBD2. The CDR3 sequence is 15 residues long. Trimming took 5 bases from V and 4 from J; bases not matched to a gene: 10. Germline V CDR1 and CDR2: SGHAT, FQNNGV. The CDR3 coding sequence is TGTGCCAGCAGCCCGAACGCAGGGAGGGGAGAGACCCAGTACTTC. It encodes CASSPNAGRGETQYF.

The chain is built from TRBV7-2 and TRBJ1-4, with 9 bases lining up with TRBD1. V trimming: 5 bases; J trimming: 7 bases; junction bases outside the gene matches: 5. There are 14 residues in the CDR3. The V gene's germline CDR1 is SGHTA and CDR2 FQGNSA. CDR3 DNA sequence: TGTGCCAGCAGCCTGGACAGGGGAGGTGAAAAACTGTTTTTT. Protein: CASSLDRGGEKLFF.

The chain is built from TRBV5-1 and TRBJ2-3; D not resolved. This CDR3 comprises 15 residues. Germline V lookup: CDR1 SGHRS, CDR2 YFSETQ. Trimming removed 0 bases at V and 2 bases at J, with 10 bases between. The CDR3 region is CASSLEEILTDTQYF. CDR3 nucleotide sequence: TGCGCCAGCAGCTTGGAGGAGATCCTCACAGATACGCAGTATTTT.

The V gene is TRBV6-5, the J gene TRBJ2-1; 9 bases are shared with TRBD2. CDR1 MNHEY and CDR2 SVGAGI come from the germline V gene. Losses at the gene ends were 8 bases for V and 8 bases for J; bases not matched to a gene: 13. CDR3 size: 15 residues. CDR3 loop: CASAPGTSSGDEQFF. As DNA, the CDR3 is TGTGCCAGCGCCCCCGGGACTAGCAGCGGCGATGAGCAGTTCTTC.

CDR3 DNA: TGTGCCAGCAGCCTACCCTCGCTGGTGGGGACTATTTACAATGAGCAGTTCTTC. This gives the protein CASSLPSLVGTIYNEQFF. The chain carries TRBV5-6 and TRBJ2-1; TRBD2 matches 7 bases. The J segment lost 4 bases and the V segment lost 4 bases, leaving 17 bases of the junction unmatched. Looked up from germline, CDR1 is SGHDT and CDR2 is YYEEEE. The CDR3 consists of 18 residues.

CDR3 loop: CASSDRFSAGTEAFF. The CDR3 DNA reads TGTGCCAGCAGTGATAGATTTTCCGCGGGCACTGAAGCTTTCTTT. The V gene is TRBV2, the J gene TRBJ1-1; D is ambiguous. The CDR3 consists of 15 residues. Germline assignment: CDR1 SNHLY and CDR2 FYNNEI. Deletions cut 3 bases from V and 4 bases from J, with 15 bases between.

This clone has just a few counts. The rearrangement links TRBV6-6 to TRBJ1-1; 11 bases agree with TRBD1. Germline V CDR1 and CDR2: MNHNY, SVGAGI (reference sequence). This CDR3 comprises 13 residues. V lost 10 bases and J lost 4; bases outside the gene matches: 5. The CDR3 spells CATQDRGLTEAFF. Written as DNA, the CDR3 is TGTGCCACCCAGGACAGGGGGCTCACTGAAGCTTTCTTT.

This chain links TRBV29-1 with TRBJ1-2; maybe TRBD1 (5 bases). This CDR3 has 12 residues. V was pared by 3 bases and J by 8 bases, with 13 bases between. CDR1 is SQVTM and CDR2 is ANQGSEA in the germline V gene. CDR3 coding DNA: TGCAGCGTTGAGGGGCAGTCGGAGGGCTACACCTTC. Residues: CSVEGQSEGYTF.

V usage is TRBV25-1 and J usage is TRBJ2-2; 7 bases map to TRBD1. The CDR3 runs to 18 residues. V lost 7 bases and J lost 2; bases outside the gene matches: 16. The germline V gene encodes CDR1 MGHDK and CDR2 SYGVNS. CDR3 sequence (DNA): TGTGCCAGCATTTACCCGGACAGGAAGATTCCAAACACCGGGGAGCTGTTTTTT. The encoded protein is CASIYPDRKIPNTGELFF.

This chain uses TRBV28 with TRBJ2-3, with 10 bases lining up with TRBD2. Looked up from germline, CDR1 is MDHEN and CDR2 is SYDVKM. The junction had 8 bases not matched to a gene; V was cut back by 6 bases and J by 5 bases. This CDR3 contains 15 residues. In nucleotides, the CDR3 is TGTGCCAGCAGCCCAGCGGGGGGGCTTAAAGATACGCAGTATTTT. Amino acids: CASSPAGGLKDTQYF.

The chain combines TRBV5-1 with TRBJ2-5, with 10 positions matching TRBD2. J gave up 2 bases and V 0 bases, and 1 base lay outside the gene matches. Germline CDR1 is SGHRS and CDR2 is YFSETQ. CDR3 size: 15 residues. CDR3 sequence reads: CASSLDSGRQETQYF. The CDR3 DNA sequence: TGCGCCAGCAGCTTGGATAGCGGGAGGCAAGAGACCCAGTACTTC.

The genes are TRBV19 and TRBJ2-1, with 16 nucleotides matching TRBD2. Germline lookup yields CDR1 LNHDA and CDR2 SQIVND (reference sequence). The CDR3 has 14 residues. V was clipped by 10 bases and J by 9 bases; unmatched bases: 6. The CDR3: CATAGTSGRGEQFF. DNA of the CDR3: TGTGCCACGGCTGGGACTAGCGGGAGGGGTGAGCAGTTCTTC. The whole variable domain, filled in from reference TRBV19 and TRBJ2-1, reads DGGITQSPKYLFRKEGQNVTLSCEQNLNHDAMYWYRQDPGQGLRLIYYSQIVNDFQKGDIAEGYSVSREKKESFPLTVTSAQKNPTAFYLCATAGTSGRGEQFFGPGTRLTVL.